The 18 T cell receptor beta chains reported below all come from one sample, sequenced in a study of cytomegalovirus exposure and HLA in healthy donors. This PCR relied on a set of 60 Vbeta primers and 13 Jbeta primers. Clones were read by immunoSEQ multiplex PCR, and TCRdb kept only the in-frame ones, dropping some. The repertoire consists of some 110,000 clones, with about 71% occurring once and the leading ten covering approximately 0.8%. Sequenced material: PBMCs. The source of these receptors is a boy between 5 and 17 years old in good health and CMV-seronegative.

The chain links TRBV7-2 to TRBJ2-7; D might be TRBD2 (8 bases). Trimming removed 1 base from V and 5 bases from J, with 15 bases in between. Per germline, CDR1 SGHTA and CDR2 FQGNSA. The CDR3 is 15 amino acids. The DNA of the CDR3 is TGTGCCAGCAGCTTAGATGGGACTAGGGGGCACGAGCAGTACTTC. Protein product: CASSLDGTRGHEQYF.

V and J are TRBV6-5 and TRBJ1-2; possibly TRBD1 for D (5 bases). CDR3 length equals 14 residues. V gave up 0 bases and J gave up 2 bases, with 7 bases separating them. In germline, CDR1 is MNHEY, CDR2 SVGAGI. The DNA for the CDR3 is TGTGCCAGCAGTTACTCGGGGCGGAACTATGGCTACACCTTC. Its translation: CASSYSGRNYGYTF.

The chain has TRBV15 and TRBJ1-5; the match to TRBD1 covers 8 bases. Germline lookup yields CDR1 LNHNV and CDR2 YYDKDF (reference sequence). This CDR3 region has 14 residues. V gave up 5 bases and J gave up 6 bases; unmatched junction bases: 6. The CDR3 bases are TGTGCCACCAGCCCTGACAGGGGCGGTCAGCCCCAGCATTTT. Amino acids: CATSPDRGGQPQHF.

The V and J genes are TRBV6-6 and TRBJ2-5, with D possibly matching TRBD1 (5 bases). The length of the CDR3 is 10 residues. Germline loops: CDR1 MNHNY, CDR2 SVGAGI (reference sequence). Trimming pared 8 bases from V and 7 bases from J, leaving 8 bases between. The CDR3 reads CASGRGTQYF. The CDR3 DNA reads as TGTGCCAGCGGTAGGGGGACCCAGTACTTC.

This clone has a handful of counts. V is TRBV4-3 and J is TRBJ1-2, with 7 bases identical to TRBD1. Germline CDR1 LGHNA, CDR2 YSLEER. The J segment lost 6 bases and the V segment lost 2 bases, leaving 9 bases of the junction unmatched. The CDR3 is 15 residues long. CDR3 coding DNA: TGCGCCAGCAGCCAAAGGTCAGGGGGACATGATGGCTACACCTTC. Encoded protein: CASSQRSGGHDGYTF.

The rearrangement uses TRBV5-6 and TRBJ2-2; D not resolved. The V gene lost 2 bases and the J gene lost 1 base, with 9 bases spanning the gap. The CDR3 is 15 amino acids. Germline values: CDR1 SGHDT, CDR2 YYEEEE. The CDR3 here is CASSLDKKNTGELFF. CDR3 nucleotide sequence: TGTGCCAGCAGCTTAGACAAGAAGAACACCGGGGAGCTGTTTTTT.

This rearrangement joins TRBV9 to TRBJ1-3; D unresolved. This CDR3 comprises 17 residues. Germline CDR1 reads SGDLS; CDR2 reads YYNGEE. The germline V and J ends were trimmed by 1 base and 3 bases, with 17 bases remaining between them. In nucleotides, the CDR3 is TGTGCCAGCAGCGTAACCCCCTTTAGTTTGGTTGGAAACACCATATATTTT. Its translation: CASSVTPFSLVGNTIYF. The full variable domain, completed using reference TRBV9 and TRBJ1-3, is DSGVTQTPKHLITATGQRVTLRCSPRSGDLSVYWYQQSLDQGLQFLIQYYNGEERAKGNILERFSAQQFPDLHSELNLSSLELGDSALYFCASSVTPFSLVGNTIYFGEGSWLTVV.

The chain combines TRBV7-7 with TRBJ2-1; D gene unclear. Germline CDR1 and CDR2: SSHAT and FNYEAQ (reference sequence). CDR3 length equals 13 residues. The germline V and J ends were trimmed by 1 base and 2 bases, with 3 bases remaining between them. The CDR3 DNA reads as TGTGCCAGCAGCTTAGGGCCCTACAATGAGCAGTTCTTC. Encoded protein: CASSLGPYNEQFF. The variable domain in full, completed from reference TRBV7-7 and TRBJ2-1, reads GAGVSQSPRYKVTKRGQDVTLRCDPISSHATLYWYQQALGQGPEFLTYFNYEAQPDKSGLPSDRFSAERPEGSISTLTIQRTEQRDSAMYRCASSLGPYNEQFFGPGTRLTVL.

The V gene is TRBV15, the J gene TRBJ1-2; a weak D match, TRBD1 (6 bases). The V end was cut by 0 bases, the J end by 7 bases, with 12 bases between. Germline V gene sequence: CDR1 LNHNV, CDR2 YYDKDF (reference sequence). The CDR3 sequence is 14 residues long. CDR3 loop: CATSRDTGSGGYTF. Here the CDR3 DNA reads TGTGCCACCAGCAGAGATACAGGGTCGGGTGGCTACACCTTC.

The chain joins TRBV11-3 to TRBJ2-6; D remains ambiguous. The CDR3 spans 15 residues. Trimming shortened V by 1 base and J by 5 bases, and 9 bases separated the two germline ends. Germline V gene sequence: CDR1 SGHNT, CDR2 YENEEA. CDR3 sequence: CASSLGSPRANVLTF. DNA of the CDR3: TGTGCCAGCAGCTTAGGGAGCCCCCGGGCCAACGTCCTGACTTTC.

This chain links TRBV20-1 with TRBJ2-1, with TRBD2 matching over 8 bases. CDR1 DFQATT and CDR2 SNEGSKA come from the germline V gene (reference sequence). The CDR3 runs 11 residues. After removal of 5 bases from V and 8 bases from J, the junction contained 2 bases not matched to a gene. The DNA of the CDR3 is TGCAGTGCTGCGGGACTAGATGAGCAGTTCTTC. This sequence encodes CSAAGLDEQFF.

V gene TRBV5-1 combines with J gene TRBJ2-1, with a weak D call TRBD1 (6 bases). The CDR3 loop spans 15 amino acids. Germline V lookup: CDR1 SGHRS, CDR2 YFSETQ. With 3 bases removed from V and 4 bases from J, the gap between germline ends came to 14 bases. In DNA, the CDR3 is TGCGCCAGCAGCTCAACAGGGTCGGGATACAATGAGCAGTTCTTC. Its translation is CASSSTGSGYNEQFF.

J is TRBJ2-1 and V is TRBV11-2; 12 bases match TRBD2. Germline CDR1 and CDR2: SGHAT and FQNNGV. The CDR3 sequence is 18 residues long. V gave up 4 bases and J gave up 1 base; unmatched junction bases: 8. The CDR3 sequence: CASSSITSGRTSYNEQFF. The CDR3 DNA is TGTGCCAGCAGCTCGATCACTAGCGGGAGGACTTCCTACAATGAGCAGTTCTTC.

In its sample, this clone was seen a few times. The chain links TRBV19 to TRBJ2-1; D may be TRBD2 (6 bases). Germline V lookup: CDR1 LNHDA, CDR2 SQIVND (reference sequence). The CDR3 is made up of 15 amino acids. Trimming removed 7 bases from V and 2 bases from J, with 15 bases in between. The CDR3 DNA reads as TGTGCCAGTACCTGGGGCGGGAAAACCTACAATGAGCAGTTCTTC. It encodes CASTWGGKTYNEQFF. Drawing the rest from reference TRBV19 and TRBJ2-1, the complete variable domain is DGGITQSPKYLFRKEGQNVTLSCEQNLNHDAMYWYRQDPGQGLRLIYYSQIVNDFQKGDIAEGYSVSREKKESFPLTVTSAQKNPTAFYLCASTWGGKTYNEQFFGPGTRLTVL.

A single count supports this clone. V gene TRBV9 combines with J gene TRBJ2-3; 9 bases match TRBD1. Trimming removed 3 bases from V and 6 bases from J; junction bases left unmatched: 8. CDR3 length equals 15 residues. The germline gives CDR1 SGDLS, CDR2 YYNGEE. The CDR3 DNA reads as TGTGCCAGCAGCGGAGAAGGGGACAGGGCGGATACGCAGTATTTT. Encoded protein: CASSGEGDRADTQYF.

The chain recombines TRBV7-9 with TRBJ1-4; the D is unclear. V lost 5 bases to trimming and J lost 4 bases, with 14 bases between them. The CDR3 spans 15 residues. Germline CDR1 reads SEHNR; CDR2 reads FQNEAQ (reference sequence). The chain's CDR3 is CASSLLEEFNEKLFF. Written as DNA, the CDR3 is TGTGCCAGCAGCCTCTTAGAGGAATTTAATGAAAAACTGTTTTTT. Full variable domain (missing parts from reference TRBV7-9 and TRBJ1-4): DTGVSQNPRHKITKRGQNVTFRCDPISEHNRLYWYRQTLGQGPEFLTYFQNEAQLEKSRLLSDRFSAERPKGSFSTLEIQRTEQGDSAMYLCASSLLEEFNEKLFFGSGTQLSVL.

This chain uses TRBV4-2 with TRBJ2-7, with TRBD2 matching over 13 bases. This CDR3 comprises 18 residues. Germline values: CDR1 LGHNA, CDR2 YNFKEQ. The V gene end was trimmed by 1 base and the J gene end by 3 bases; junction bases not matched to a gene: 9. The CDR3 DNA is TGTGCCAGCAGCCAAGGGGCTGGACTAGCGGGAGAGCGCTACGAGCAGTACTTC. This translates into CASSQGAGLAGERYEQYF.

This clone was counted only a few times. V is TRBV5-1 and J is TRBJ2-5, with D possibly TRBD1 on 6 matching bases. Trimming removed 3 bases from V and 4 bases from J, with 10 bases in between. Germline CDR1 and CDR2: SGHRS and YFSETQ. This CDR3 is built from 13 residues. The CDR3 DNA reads TGCGCCAGCAGCTCAGGGGAAGGAGAGACCCAGTACTTC. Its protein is CASSSGEGETQYF.